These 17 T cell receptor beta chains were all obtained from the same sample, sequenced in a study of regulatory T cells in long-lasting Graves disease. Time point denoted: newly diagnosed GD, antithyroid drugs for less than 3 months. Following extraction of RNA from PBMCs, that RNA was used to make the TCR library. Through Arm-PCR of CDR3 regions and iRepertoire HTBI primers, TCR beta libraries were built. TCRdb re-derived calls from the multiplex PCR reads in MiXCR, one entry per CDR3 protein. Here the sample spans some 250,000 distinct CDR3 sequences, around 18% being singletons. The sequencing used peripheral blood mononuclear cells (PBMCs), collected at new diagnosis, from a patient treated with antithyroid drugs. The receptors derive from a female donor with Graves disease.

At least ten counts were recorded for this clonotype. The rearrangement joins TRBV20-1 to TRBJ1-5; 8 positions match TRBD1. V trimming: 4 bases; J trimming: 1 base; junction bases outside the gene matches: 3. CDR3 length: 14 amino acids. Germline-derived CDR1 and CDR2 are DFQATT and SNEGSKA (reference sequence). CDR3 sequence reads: CSATTGESNQPQHF. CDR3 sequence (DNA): TGCAGTGCTACGACAGGGGAAAGCAATCAGCCCCAGCATTTT.

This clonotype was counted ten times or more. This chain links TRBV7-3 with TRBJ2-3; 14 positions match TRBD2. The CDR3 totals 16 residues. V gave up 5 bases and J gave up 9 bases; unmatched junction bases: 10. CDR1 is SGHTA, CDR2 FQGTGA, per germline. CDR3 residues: CASSPGLAGGPSTQYF. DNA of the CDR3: TGTGCCAGCAGCCCCGGACTAGCGGGAGGACCATCGACGCAGTATTTT.

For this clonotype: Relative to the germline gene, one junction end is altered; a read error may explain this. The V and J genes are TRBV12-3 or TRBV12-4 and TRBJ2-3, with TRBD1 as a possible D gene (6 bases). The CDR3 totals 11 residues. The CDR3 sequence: CASSPGTSTDF. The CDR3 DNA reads TGTGCCAGCAGTCCCGGGACATCTACGGATTTT.

The chain's CDR3 is CAWSSLAGVYERYV. In DNA form, the CDR3 reads TGTGCCTGGAGCTCACTAGCGGGAGTATACGAGCGGTACGTC. The V call is TRBV30, the J call TRBJ2-7, with 11 bases identical to TRBD2. The length of the CDR3 is 14 residues. Per the germline V gene, CDR1 is GTSNPN and CDR2 is SVGIG (reference sequence).

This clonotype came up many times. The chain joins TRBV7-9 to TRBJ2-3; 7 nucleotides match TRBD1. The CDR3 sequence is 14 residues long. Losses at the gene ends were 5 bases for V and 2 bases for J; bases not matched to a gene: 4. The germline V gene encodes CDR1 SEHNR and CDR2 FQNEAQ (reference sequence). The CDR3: CASSHRGDTDTQYF. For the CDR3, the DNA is TGTGCCAGCAGCCACAGGGGTGACACAGATACGCAGTATTTT.

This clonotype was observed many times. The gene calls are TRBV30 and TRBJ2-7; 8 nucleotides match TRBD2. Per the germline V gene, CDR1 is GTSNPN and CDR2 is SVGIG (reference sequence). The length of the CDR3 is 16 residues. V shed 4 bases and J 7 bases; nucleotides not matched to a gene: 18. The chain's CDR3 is CAWNREGGGYYEEQYV. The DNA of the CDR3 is TGTGCCTGGAATCGGGAGGGAGGGGGTTACTACGAGGAGCAGTACGTC.

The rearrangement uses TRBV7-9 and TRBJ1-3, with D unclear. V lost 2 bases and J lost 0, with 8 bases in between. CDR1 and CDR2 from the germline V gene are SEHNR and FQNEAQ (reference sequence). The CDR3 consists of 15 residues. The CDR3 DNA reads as TGTGCCAGCAGCTTAAGGGCAGACTCTGGAAACACCATATATTTT. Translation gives CASSLRADSGNTIYF.

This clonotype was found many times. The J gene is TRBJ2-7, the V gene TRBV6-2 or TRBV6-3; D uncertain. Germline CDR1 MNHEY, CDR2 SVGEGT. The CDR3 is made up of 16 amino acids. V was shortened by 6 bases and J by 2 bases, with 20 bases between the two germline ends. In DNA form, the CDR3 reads TGTGCCAGCAGCTCCGTCGGATACTTGAGTCCCTACGAGCAGTACTTC. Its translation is CASSSVGYLSPYEQYF.

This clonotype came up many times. CDR3 amino acids: CSVEVQGPNTEAFF. The CDR3 nucleotides are TGCAGCGTTGAAGTTCAGGGCCCAAACACTGAAGCTTTCTTT. This rearrangement joins TRBV29-1 to TRBJ1-1, with D perhaps TRBD1 (5 bases). This CDR3 comprises 14 residues. V was clipped by 1 base and J by 2 bases, with 11 bases between them. Germline CDR1 and CDR2: SQVTM and ANQGSEA.

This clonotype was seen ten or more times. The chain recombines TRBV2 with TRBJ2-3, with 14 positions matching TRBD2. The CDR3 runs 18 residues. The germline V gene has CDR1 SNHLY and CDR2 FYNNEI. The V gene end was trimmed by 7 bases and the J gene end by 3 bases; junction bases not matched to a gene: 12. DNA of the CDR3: TGTGCCAGCACCGGGTTGGGACTAGCGGGAGTAGGTACAGATACGCAGTATTTT. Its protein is CASTGLGLAGVGTDTQYF.

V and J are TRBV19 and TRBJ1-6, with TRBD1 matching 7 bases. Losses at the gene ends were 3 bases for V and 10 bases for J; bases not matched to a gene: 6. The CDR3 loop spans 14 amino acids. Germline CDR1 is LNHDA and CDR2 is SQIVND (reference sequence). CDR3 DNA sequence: TGTGCCAGTAGTATTTACAGGGGTACCTCACCCCTCCACTTT. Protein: CASSIYRGTSPLHF. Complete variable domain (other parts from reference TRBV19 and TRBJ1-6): DGGITQSPKYLFRKEGQNVTLSCEQNLNHDAMYWYRQDPGQGLRLIYYSQIVNDFQKGDIAEGYSVSREKKESFPLTVTSAQKNPTAFYLCASSIYRGTSPLHFGNGTRLTVT.

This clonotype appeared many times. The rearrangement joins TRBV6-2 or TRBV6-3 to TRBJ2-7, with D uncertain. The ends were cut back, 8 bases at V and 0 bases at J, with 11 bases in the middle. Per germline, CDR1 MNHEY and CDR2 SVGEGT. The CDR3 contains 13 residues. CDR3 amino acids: CASRLGNSYEQYF. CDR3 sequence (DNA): TGTGCCAGCCGTTTGGGAAACTCCTACGAGCAGTACTTC.

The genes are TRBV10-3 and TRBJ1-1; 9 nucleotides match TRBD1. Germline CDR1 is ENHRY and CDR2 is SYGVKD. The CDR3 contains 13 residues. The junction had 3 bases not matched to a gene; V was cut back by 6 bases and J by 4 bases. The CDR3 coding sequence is TGTGCCATCAGCTTGACAGGGGGCACTGAAGCTTTCTTT. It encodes CAISLTGGTEAFF.

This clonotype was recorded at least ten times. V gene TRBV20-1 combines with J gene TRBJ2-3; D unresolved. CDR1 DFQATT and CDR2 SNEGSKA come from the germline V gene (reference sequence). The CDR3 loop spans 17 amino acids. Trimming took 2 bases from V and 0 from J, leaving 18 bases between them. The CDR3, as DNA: TGCAGTGCTAGACAACCTGCAGGCTATACGAGCACAGATACGCAGTATTTT. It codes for CSARQPAGYTSTDTQYF.

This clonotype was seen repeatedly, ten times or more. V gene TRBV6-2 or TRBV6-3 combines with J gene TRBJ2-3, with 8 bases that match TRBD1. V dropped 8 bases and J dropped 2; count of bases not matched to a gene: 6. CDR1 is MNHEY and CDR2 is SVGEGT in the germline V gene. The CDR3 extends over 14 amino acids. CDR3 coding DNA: TGTGCCAGCCAGTCGGGACAGGTCACAGATACGCAGTATTTT. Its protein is CASQSGQVTDTQYF.

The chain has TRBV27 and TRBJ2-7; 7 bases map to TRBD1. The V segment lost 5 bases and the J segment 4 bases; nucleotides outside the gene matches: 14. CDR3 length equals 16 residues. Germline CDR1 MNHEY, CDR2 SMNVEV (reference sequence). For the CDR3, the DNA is TGTGCCAGCAGTCCTTCTACCGGGACAGAGACTTACGAGCAGTACTTC. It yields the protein CASSPSTGTETYEQYF.

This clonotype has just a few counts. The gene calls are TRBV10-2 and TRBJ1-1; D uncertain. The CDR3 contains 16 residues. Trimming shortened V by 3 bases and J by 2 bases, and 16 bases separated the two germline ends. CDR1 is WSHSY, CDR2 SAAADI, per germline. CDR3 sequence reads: CASSDQARVGNTEAFF. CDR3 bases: TGCGCCAGCAGTGACCAGGCACGAGTAGGAAACACTGAAGCTTTCTTT.